Following are 17 T cell receptor beta chains from one sample sequenced in a study of cytomegalovirus exposure and HLA in healthy donors. With 60 Vbeta and 13 Jbeta primers, the PCR was carried out. The method was immunoSEQ multiplex PCR; TCRdb's version includes in-frame clones alone and lacks a portion of them. The table includes about 180,000 clones, roughly four fifths detected once. The sequenced material came from PBMCs. The origin of the receptors is a man younger than 35 in good health and CMV-seronegative.

This chain joins TRBV5-1 and TRBJ1-1; possible D gene TRBD1, 6 bases. CDR3 length: 14 amino acids. Germline V CDR1 and CDR2: SGHRS, YFSETQ. V was trimmed by 1 base and J by 4 bases, leaving 11 bases between them. The CDR3 here is CASSLTGRATEAFF. The CDR3 DNA reads as TGCGCCAGCAGCTTGACAGGGAGGGCCACTGAAGCTTTCTTT.

The chain carries TRBV2 and TRBJ2-5, with TRBD2 matching over 10 bases. The DNA end favors TRBJ2-7, so the J call may be wrong. CDR3 length equals 15 residues. Germline CDR1 and CDR2: SNHLY and FYNNEI. CDR3 nucleotides: TGTGCCAGCAGTAAATGGACTAGCGGTTCCTACGAGCAGTACTTC. This encodes CASSKWTSGSYEQYF.

V is TRBV5-4 and J is TRBJ2-7; the D gene is possibly TRBD2 (7 bases). Deletions cut 5 bases from V and 6 bases from J, with 18 bases between. The CDR3 loop spans 14 amino acids. Per the germline V gene, CDR1 is SGHNT and CDR2 is YYREEE (reference sequence). The CDR3, as DNA: TGTGCCAGCAGGAGGGGGGGCGAAATTGCCGAGCAGTACTTC. Its protein is CASRRGGEIAEQYF.

V gene TRBV19 combines with J gene TRBJ2-5, with TRBD2 matching 8 bases. V lost 1 base to trimming and J lost 1 base; unmatched junction nucleotides: 2. The CDR3 has 15 amino acids. CDR1 is LNHDA, CDR2 SQIVND, per germline (reference sequence). The CDR3 nucleotides read TGTGCCAGTAGTATAGGTAGCGGGACCCAAGAGACCCAGTACTTC. Amino acids: CASSIGSGTQETQYF.

J is TRBJ1-1 and V is TRBV7-8, with D maybe TRBD1 (5 bases). The germline V and J ends were trimmed by 2 bases and 4 bases, with 17 bases remaining between them. The germline V gene has CDR1 SGHVS and CDR2 FQNEAQ. This CDR3 has 16 amino acids. The CDR3 sequence: CASSLRGGGAVTEAFF. The DNA of the CDR3 is TGTGCCAGCAGCTTAAGGGGCGGGGGAGCAGTCACTGAAGCTTTCTTT.

The V gene is TRBV27, the J gene TRBJ1-6, with TRBD1 as a possible D gene (5 bases). This CDR3 has 14 residues. Germline CDR1 is MNHEY and CDR2 is SMNVEV (reference sequence). V was pared by 3 bases and J by 8 bases, with 11 bases between. CDR3 amino acids: CASSFQGSDSPLHF. DNA of the CDR3: TGTGCCAGCAGTTTCCAGGGAAGTGATTCACCCCTCCACTTT.

The chain is built from TRBV11-1 and TRBJ1-2; no definite D call. The CDR3 runs 14 residues. V lost 4 bases to trimming and J lost 4 bases, with 13 bases between them. Germline CDR1 is SGHAT and CDR2 is FQDESV (reference sequence). The CDR3 coding sequence is TGTGCCAGCAGCTCCCCGGGTCTCCCCTATGGCTACACCTTC. It specifies CASSSPGLPYGYTF.

This sequence joins TRBV11-1 and TRBJ1-2, with no clear D. From germline, CDR1 is SGHAT and CDR2 FQDESV (reference sequence). The CDR3 length is 13 residues. Trimming removed 5 bases at V and 2 bases at J, with 9 bases between. The CDR3 nucleotides read TGTGCCAGCAGCGCGACGGGGAACTATGGCTACACCTTC. Encoded protein: CASSATGNYGYTF.

The chain uses TRBV5-5 and TRBJ1-2; tentative D call: TRBD1 (6 bases). V was pared by 4 bases and J by 6 bases, with 16 bases between. CDR1 is SGHKS, CDR2 YYEKEE, per germline (reference sequence). The length of the CDR3 is 14 residues. For the CDR3, the DNA is TGTGCCAGCAGCCGAGGGGGAAATGTGGATGGCTACACCTTC. This sequence encodes CASSRGGNVDGYTF.

The rearrangement links TRBV25-1 to TRBJ2-3; TRBD2 matches 8 bases. Trimming cost V 4 bases and J 1 base; bases outside gene matches: 4. The CDR3 covers 15 residues. Per germline, CDR1 MGHDK and CDR2 SYGVNS. CDR3 DNA sequence: TGTGCCAGCAGTGCGGGGGGGGTTCGCACAGATACGCAGTATTTT. Encoded protein: CASSAGGVRTDTQYF.

The rearrangement uses TRBV19 and TRBJ2-7; 8 bases fit TRBD1. The CDR3 totals 13 residues. V dropped 1 base and J dropped 11; count of bases not matched to a gene: 7. Germline V CDR1 and CDR2: LNHDA, SQIVND (reference sequence). In DNA form, the CDR3 reads TGTGCCAGTAGTATAGGATCAGGGGGCGTCAAGTACTTC. Translation: CASSIGSGGVKYF.

The rearrangement uses TRBV6-1 and TRBJ2-7, with D perhaps matching TRBD1 (6 bases). V lost 2 bases and J 1 base, leaving 9 bases between the germline ends. CDR1 is MNHNS and CDR2 is SASEGT in the germline V gene. CDR3 length: 14 residues. CDR3 sequence (DNA): TGTGCCAGCAGTGAATTCGGACAGTCCTACGAGCAGTACTTC. Translating it yields CASSEFGQSYEQYF.

This chain links TRBV9 with TRBJ1-2, with a tentative D call TRBD1 (6 bases). Between the trimmed V and J ends, which lost 1 base and 8 bases, there was a span of 12 bases. The CDR3 length is 13 residues. Germline CDR1 is SGDLS and CDR2 is YYNGEE. The DNA of the CDR3 is TGTGCCAGCAGCGTAACAGGGCTGGGGGGCTACACCTTC. Encoded protein: CASSVTGLGGYTF. The variable domain in full, completed from reference TRBV9 and TRBJ1-2, reads DSGVTQTPKHLITATGQRVTLRCSPRSGDLSVYWYQQSLDQGLQFLIQYYNGEERAKGNILERFSAQQFPDLHSELNLSSLELGDSALYFCASSVTGLGGYTFGSGTRLTVV.

The rearrangement uses TRBV5-1 and TRBJ1-3; a weak D match, TRBD1 (6 bases). This CDR3 contains 15 residues. V lost 2 bases and J lost 0, with 9 bases in between. In germline, CDR1 is SGHRS, CDR2 YFSETQ. The CDR3 spells CASSLGGISGNTIYF. The CDR3 nucleotides read TGCGCCAGCAGCTTAGGGGGAATCTCTGGAAACACCATATATTTT.

The gene calls are TRBV6-5 and TRBJ1-2; 7 bases are a match to TRBD1. V was pared by 4 bases and J by 1 base, with 6 bases of the junction left unmatched. Germline loops: CDR1 MNHEY, CDR2 SVGAGI. The CDR3 extends over 15 amino acids. The CDR3 bases are TGTGCCAGCAGTTTTACAGGGGATCTTAACTATGGCTACACCTTC. Protein: CASSFTGDLNYGYTF.

The rearrangement links TRBV5-6 to TRBJ1-2; 8 bases are a match to TRBD1. Unmatched junction bases numbered 7, after V lost 4 bases and J lost 2 bases. This CDR3 region has 15 residues. Germline values: CDR1 SGHDT, CDR2 YYEEEE. The CDR3 loop is CASSPVGTGNYGYTF. In DNA, the CDR3 is TGTGCCAGCAGCCCGGTGGGGACAGGCAACTATGGCTACACCTTC.

The V gene is TRBV28, the J gene TRBJ1-2; the D gene is possibly TRBD1 (5 bases). The germline V gene has CDR1 MDHEN and CDR2 SYDVKM. V was clipped by 3 bases and J by 6 bases, with 14 bases between them. CDR3 length equals 14 residues. The CDR3 DNA reads TGTGCCAGCAGTTTGTCGAGTTTACAGGATGGCTACACCTTC. As protein: CASSLSSLQDGYTF.